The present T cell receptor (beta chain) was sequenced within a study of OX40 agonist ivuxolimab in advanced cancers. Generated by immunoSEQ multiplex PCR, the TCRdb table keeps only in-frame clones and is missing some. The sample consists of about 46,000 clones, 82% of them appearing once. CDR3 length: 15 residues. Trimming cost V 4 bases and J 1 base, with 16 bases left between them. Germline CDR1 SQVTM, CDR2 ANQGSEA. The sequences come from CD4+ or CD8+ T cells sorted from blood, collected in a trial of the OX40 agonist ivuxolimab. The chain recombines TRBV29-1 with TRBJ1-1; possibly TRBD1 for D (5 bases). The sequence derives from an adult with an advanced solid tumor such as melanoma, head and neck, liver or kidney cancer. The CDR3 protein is CSVGGTRSGNTEAFF. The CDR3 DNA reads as TGCAGCGTTGGGGGGACTAGGTCAGGGAACACTGAAGCTTTCTTT.